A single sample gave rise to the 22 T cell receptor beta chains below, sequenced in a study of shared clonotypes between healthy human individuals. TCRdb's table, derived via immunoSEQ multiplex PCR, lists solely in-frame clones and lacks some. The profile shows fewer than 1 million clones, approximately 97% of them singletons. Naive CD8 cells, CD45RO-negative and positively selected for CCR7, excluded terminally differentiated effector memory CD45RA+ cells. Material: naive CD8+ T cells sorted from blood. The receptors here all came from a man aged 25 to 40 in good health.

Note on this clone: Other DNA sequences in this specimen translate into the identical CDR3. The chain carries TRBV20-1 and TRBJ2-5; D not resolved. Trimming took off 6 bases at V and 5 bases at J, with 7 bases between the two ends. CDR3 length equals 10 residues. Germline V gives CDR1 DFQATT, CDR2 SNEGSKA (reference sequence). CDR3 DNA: TGCAGTGCCCGGCGGGAGACCCAGTACTTC. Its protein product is CSARRETQYF.

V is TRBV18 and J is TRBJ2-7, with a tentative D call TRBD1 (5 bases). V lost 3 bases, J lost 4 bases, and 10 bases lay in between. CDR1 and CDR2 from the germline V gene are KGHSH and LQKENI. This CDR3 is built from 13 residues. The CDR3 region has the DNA TGTGCCAGCTCACCCGGACAAAAGTACGAGCAGTACTTC. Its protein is CASSPGQKYEQYF. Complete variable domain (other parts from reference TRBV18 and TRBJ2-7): NAGVMQNPRHLVRRRGQEARLRCSPMKGHSHVYWYRQLPEEGLKFMVYLQKENIIDESGMPKERFSAEFPKEGPSILRIQQVVRGDSAAYFCASSPGQKYEQYFGPGTRLTVT.

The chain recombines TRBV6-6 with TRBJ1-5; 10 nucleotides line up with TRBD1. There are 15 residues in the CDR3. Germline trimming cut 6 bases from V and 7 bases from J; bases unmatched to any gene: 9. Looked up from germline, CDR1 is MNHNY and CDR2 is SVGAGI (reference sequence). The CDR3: CASSQRQGAKQPQHF. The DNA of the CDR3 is TGTGCCAGCAGCCAAAGACAGGGGGCGAAGCAGCCCCAGCATTTT.

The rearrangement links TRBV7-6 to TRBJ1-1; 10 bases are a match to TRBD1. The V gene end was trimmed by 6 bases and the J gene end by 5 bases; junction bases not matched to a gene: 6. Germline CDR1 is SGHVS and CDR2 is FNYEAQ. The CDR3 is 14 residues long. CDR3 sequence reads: CASSSGQGVTEAFF. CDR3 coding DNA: TGTGCCAGCAGTTCTGGACAGGGGGTGACTGAAGCTTTCTTT. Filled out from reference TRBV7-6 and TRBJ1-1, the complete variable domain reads GAGVSQSPRYKVTKRGQDVALRCDPISGHVSLYWYRQALGQGPEFLTYFNYEAQQDKSGLPNDRFSAERPEGSISTLTIQRTEQRDSAMYRCASSSGQGVTEAFFGQGTRLTVV.

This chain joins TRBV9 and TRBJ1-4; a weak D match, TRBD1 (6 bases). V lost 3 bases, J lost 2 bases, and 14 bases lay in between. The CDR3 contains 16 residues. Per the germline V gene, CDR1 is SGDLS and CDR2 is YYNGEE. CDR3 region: CASSAQRGATNEKLFF. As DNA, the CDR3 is TGTGCCAGCAGCGCCCAACGGGGGGCGACTAATGAAAAACTGTTTTTT. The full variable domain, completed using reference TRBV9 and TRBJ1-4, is DSGVTQTPKHLITATGQRVTLRCSPRSGDLSVYWYQQSLDQGLQFLIQYYNGEERAKGNILERFSAQQFPDLHSELNLSSLELGDSALYFCASSAQRGATNEKLFFGSGTQLSVL.

The CDR3 here is CASRGSRNEQYF. The CDR3 region has the DNA TGTGCCAGCCGGGGGTCTCGGAACGAGCAGTACTTC. V gene TRBV27 combines with J gene TRBJ2-7; D perhaps matches TRBD2 (6 bases). Germline V gene lookup returns CDR1 MNHEY and CDR2 SMNVEV (reference sequence). This CDR3 has 12 amino acids. Between the trimmed V and J ends, which lost 8 bases and 5 bases, there was a span of 13 bases.

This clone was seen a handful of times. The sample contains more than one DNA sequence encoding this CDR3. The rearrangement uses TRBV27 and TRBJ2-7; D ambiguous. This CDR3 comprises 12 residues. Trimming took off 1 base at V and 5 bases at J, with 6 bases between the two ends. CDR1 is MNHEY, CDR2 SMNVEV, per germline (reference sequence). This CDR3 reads CASSLYGDEQYF. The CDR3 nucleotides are TGTGCCAGCAGTTTATATGGGGACGAGCAGTACTTC.

CDR3: CASSLRQINTGELFF. The CDR3 nucleotides read TGTGCCAGCAGCCTCAGGCAGATCAACACCGGGGAGCTGTTTTTT. The chain joins TRBV7-9 to TRBJ2-2; no firm D call. Trimming shortened V by 5 bases and J by 2 bases, and 12 bases separated the two germline ends. Germline CDR1 SEHNR, CDR2 FQNEAQ (reference sequence). This CDR3 is built from 15 residues.

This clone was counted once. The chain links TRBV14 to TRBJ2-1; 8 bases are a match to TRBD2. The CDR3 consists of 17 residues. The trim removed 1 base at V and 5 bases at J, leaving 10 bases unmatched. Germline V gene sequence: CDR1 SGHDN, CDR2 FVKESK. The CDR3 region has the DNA TGTGCCAGCAGCCAAGGTTTTCGCGGGAGGTTCAACAATGAGCAGTTCTTC. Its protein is CASSQGFRGRFNNEQFF.

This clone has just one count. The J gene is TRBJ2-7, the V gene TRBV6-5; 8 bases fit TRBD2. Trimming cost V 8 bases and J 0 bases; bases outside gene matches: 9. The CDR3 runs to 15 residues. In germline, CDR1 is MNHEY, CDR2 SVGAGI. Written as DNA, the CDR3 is TGTGCCAGCGGACGACTAGCGAGACACTCCTACGAGCAGTACTTC. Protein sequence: CASGRLARHSYEQYF.

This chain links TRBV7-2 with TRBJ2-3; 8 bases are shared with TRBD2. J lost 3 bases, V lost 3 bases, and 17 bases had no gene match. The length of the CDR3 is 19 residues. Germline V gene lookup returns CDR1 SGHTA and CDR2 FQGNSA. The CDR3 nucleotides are TGTGCCAGCAGCTTTCCTTCATTCGCGGGACTAGGAGGGACAGATACGCAGTATTTT. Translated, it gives CASSFPSFAGLGGTDTQYF.

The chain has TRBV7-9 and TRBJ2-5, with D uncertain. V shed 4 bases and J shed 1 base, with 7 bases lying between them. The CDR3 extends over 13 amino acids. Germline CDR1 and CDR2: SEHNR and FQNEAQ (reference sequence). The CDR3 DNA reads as TGTGCCAGCAGCTCTCCTGCCCAAGAGACCCAGTACTTC. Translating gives CASSSPAQETQYF.

The CDR3: CSVLPLDRGNYNEQFF. Here the CDR3 DNA reads TGCAGCGTTTTGCCCCTAGACAGGGGGAACTACAATGAGCAGTTCTTC. V and J are TRBV29-1 and TRBJ2-1; 9 bases fit TRBD1. The CDR3 has 16 residues. Germline CDR1 is SQVTM and CDR2 is ANQGSEA. With 5 bases clipped from V and 3 bases from J, the junction kept 11 bases outside the gene matches.

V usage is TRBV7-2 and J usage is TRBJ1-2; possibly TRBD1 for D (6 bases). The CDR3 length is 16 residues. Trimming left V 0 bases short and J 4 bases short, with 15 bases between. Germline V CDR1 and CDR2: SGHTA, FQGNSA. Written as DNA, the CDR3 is TGTGCCAGCAGCTTAGCCTCGGGGGGCGCGGGCTATGGCTACACCTTC. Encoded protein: CASSLASGGAGYGYTF.

The CDR3 nucleotides are TGTGCCAGCAGTGTAGGGTACGAGCAGTACTTC. This sequence encodes CASSVGYEQYF. The J gene is TRBJ2-7, the V gene TRBV27; no firm D call. CDR1 and CDR2 (germline): MNHEY, SMNVEV (reference sequence). The ends were cut back, 5 bases at V and 4 bases at J, with 6 bases in the middle. The CDR3 runs 11 residues.

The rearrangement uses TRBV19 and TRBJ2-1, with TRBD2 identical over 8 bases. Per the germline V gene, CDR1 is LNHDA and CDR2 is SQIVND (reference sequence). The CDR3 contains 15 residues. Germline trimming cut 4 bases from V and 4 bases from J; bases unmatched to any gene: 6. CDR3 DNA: TGTGCCAGTAGTAGGATAGGACTAGCTTACAATGAGCAGTTCTTC. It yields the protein CASSRIGLAYNEQFF.

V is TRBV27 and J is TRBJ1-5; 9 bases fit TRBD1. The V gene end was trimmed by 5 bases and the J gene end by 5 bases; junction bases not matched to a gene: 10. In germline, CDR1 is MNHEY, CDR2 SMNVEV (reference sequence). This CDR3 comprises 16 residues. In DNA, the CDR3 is TGTGCCAGCAGTCCCTGGGACAGGGCTAAGGATCAGCCCCAGCATTTT. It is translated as CASSPWDRAKDQPQHF.

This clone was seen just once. Here the CDR3 reads CASSPKGQAPYEQYF. As DNA, the CDR3 is TGTGCCAGCAGCCCCAAAGGGCAGGCCCCCTACGAGCAGTACTTC. This chain links TRBV7-9 with TRBJ2-7; D gene uncertain. The CDR3 has 15 amino acids. In germline, CDR1 is SEHNR, CDR2 FQNEAQ (reference sequence). Between the trimmed V and J ends, which lost 5 bases and 2 bases, there was a span of 16 bases.

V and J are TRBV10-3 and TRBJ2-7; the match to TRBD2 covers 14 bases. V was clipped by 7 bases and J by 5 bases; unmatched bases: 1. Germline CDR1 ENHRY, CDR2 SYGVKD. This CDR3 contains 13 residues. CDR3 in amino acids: CAIMGLAGDEQYF. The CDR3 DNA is TGTGCCATCATGGGACTAGCGGGAGACGAGCAGTACTTC.

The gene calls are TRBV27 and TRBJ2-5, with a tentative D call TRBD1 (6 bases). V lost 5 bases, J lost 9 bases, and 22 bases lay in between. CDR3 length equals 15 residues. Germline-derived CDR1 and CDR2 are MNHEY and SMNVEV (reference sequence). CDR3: CASSGRTEGRRAQYF. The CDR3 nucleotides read TGTGCCAGCAGTGGTCGGACAGAGGGCCGAAGGGCCCAGTACTTC.

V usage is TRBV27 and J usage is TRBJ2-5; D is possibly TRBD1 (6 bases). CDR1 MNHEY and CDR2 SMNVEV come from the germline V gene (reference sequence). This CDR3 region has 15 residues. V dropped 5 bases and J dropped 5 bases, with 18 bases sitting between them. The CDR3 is CASSPPGADVETQYF. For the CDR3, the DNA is TGTGCCAGCAGTCCTCCAGGGGCGGACGTGGAGACCCAGTACTTC.

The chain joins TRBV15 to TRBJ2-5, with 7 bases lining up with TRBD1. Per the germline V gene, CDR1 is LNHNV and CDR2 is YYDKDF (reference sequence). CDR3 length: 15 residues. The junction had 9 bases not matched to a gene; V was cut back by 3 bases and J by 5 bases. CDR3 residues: CATSRARGLQETQYF. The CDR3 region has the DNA TGTGCCACCAGCAGGGCTAGGGGGCTTCAGGAGACCCAGTACTTC.